This is a list of T cell receptor beta chains from one sample in a study of T cell responses to AZD1222 COVID-19 vaccine. Profiling relied on immunoSEQ multiplex PCR, and the TCRdb table lists in-frame clones only, not all of them. The sample gives 85,000 to 120,000 clones, around 86% of which show up once; around 5% is in the top ten. Sequences were derived from peripheral blood, sampled on day 0 of AZD1222 vaccination. The receptors shown here come from an adult in good health. CDR3s include the opening cysteine and the closing phenylalanine or tryptophan. D genes are given only for firm matches. A row's size may be missing; if present it is once, few, many or a size class.

once	TRBV6-1	TRBJ2-1	TRBD2	CASSELPGTSAYNEQFF	TGTGCCAGCAGTGAACTTCCCGGGACTAGCGCTTACAATGAGCAGTTCTTC
NA	TRBV6-5	TRBJ1-5	TRBD1	CASRGTGSNQPQHF	TGTGCCAGCAGAGGGACAGGGTCCAATCAGCCCCAGCATTTT
NA	TRBV4-2	TRBJ1-5	NA	CASSQGQNQPQHF	TGTGCCAGCAGCCAAGGACAGAATCAGCCCCAGCATTTT
once	TRBV6-6	TRBJ2-7	TRBD1	CASSTSTGGRYEQYF	TGTGCCAGCAGTACGTCTACAGGGGGCAGGTACGAGCAGTACTTC
NA	TRBV28	TRBJ2-5	NA	CASRSQGNQETQYF	TGTGCCAGCAGGTCGCAGGGAAACCAAGAGACCCAGTACTTC
NA	TRBV18	TRBJ1-1	TRBD1	CASARGQVDEAFF	TGTGCCAGCGCCCGGGGACAGGTCGATGAAGCTTTCTTT
once	TRBV9	TRBJ1-6	TRBD1	CASSVVGQGGSPLHF	TGTGCCAGCAGCGTAGTGGGACAGGGGGGCTCACCCCTCCACTTT
NA	TRBV14	TRBJ2-1	NA	CASSQVGGRNEQFF	TGTGCCAGCAGCCAAGTTGGGGGTAGGAATGAGCAGTTCTTC
NA	TRBV19	TRBJ1-4	NA	CASSPGPFREKLFF	TGTGCCAGTAGTCCAGGACCCTTTCGAGAAAAACTGTTTTTT
NA	TRBV4-3	TRBJ2-2	TRBD1	CASSRNLDRGSGELFF	TGCGCCAGCAGCCGCAACTTGGACAGGGGCTCCGGGGAGCTGTTTTTT
NA	TRBV5-1	TRBJ2-2	TRBD1	CASSPGTGNTGELFF	TGCGCCAGCAGCCCAGGGACAGGGAACACCGGGGAGCTGTTTTTT
NA	TRBV20-1	TRBJ1-6	NA	CSASVLDINSPLHF	TGCAGTGCTAGTGTCCTGGACATTAATTCACCCCTCCACTTT
NA	TRBV7-9	TRBJ2-7	TRBD1	CASSPQGTGAYEQYF	TGTGCCAGCAGCCCACAGGGGACAGGGGCCTACGAGCAGTACTTC
NA	TRBV5-1	TRBJ2-1	TRBD2	CASSLAGSSYNEQFF	TGCGCCAGCAGCTTAGCGGGGAGCTCCTACAATGAGCAGTTCTTC
few	TRBV6-1	TRBJ1-6	NA	CASSERDTNNSPLHF	TGTGCCAGCAGTGAACGGGACACCAATAATTCACCCCTCCACTTT
NA	TRBV24-1	TRBJ2-1	NA	CATRDTSSYNEQFF	TGTGCCACCAGAGACACGAGCTCCTACAATGAGCAGTTCTTC
NA	TRBV5-4	TRBJ1-3	NA	CASSLGSPGAGNTIYF	TGTGCCAGCAGCTTGGGTTCCCCGGGCGCTGGAAACACCATATATTTT
NA	TRBV29-1	TRBJ2-1	TRBD2	CSVHLGATGGQFF	TGCAGCGTCCACTTGGGAGCCACGGGGGGGCAGTTCTTC
NA	TRBV15	TRBJ2-5	TRBD1	CATSQDRPRPQYF	TGTGCCACATCCCAGGACAGGCCACGGCCCCAGTACTTC
NA	TRBV7-3	TRBJ1-4	NA	CASSFGKLFF	TGTGCCAGCAGCTTCGGAAAACTGTTTTTT
NA	TRBV11-1	TRBJ2-7	NA	CASSFSGGNEQYF	TGTGCCAGCAGCTTCTCAGGGGGGAACGAGCAGTACTTC
few	TRBV7-2	TRBJ2-7	TRBD1	CASSFTPDRGTYEQYF	TGTGCCAGCAGCTTTACTCCAGACAGGGGTACCTACGAGCAGTACTTC
NA	TRBV7-2	TRBJ1-6	TRBD1	CASSLLGQGNSPLHF	TGTGCCAGCAGCCTTCTCGGACAGGGGAATTCACCCCTCCACTTT
NA	TRBV14	TRBJ2-7	TRBD1	CASSLGQGAYEQYF	TGTGCCAGCAGTCTCGGACAGGGGGCCTACGAGCAGTACTTC
NA	TRBV19	TRBJ1-1	NA	CASSSVLMNTEAFF	TGTGCCAGTAGTTCAGTGTTAATGAACACTGAAGCTTTCTTT
NA	TRBV10-3	TRBJ1-1	TRBD1	CAISAGTGLDTEAFF	TGTGCCATCAGCGCCGGGACAGGGCTTGACACTGAAGCTTTCTTT
NA	TRBV7-2	TRBJ1-1	NA	CASSFQLGTEAFF	TGTGCCAGCAGCTTTCAACTGGGGACTGAAGCTTTCTTT
NA	TRBV28	TRBJ1-1	NA	CASNTRWTEAFF	TGTGCCAGCAACACCAGGTGGACTGAAGCTTTCTTT
few	TRBV5-5	TRBJ2-5	NA	CASSLSQEMTQYF	TGTGCCAGCAGCTTAAGCCAAGAGATGACCCAGTACTTC
NA	TRBV6-2/TRBV6-3	TRBJ1-1	TRBD1	CASSRGQGGRNTEAFF	TGTGCCAGCAGTAGGGGACAGGGGGGTCGGAACACTGAAGCTTTCTTT
NA	TRBV28	TRBJ1-2	NA	CASSWVRDGYTF	TGTGCCAGCAGCTGGGTACGGGATGGCTACACCTTC
NA	TRBV18	TRBJ2-7	TRBD2	CASSPSTSGGYEQYF	TGTGCCAGCTCACCATCGACTAGCGGCGGCTACGAGCAGTACTTC
NA	TRBV2	TRBJ2-3	NA	CASSEYGDTQYF	TGTGCCAGCAGTGAATATGGAGATACGCAGTATTTT
NA	TRBV28	TRBJ1-1	NA	CASSVRRGGFRGGPEAFF	TGTGCCAGCAGCGTTAGACGTGGGGGCTTTCGTGGCGGCCCTGAAGCTTTCTTT
NA	TRBV19	TRBJ2-3	TRBD1	CASSSRGLDDTQYF	TGTGCCAGTAGTAGCAGGGGGCTGGATGATACGCAGTATTTT
NA	TRBV19	TRBJ2-1	NA	CASSPSSGRQFF	TGTGCCAGTAGTCCTTCGAGCGGGCGACAGTTCTTC
NA	TRBV4-3	TRBJ1-5	TRBD1	CASSVRQGQQPQHF	TGCGCCAGCAGCGTGCGACAGGGACAGCAGCCCCAGCATTTT
NA	TRBV4-3	TRBJ2-3	NA	CASSQDGRDTDTQYF	TGCGCCAGCAGCCAAGATGGGCGGGACACAGATACGCAGTATTTT
NA	TRBV15	TRBJ1-5	NA	CATSRDIQAAQPQHF	TGTGCCACCAGCAGAGATATTCAGGCGGCTCAGCCCCAGCATTTT